One and the same sample provided the 18 T cell receptor beta chains below, sequenced in a study of OX40 agonist ivuxolimab in advanced cancers. Library method: the immunoSEQ multiplex PCR assay. In its TCRdb copy, this immuneACCESS table keeps in-frame sequences only and misses some clones. Where compared with another copy, unresolved V genes explain less than half of these, and the others have no known cause. Recorded for this sample are roughly 93,000 clones; about 90% of them occurred a single time. Clones ranked in the top ten supply about 1.7% of the sample. The material sequenced was CD4+ or CD8+ T cells sorted from blood, taken in a trial of the OX40 agonist ivuxolimab. The receptor source for this set is an adult with an advanced solid tumor such as melanoma, head and neck, liver or kidney cancer.

The rearrangement links TRBV14 to TRBJ1-2; TRBD1 aligns across 8 bases. The CDR3 has 17 residues. Trimming cost V 4 bases and J 9 bases; bases outside gene matches: 19. Germline V gene sequence: CDR1 SGHDN, CDR2 FVKESK. CDR3 protein: CASSPGTGYSERLSYTF. As DNA, the CDR3 is TGTGCCAGCAGCCCCGGGACAGGCTACAGTGAACGCTTGAGCTACACCTTC.

The chain links TRBV7-2 to TRBJ2-2; D is perhaps TRBD1 (6 bases). The germline V gene encodes CDR1 SGHTA and CDR2 FQGNSA. The germline V and J ends were trimmed by 1 base and 1 base, with 7 bases remaining between them. The CDR3 spans 15 residues. CDR3: CASSLVGGNTGELFF. The CDR3 DNA follows: TGTGCCAGCAGCTTAGTAGGGGGGAACACCGGGGAGCTGTTTTTT.

The V call is TRBV28, the J call TRBJ2-3; D gene unclear. Germline CDR1 is MDHEN and CDR2 is SYDVKM. CDR3 size: 16 residues. V gave up 6 bases and J gave up 0 bases, with 16 bases separating them. CDR3 loop: CASRPNTTTSTDTQYF. The CDR3 coding sequence is TGTGCCAGCAGGCCAAACACAACAACTAGCACAGATACGCAGTATTTT.

In this sample, this clone turned up a few times. The gene calls are TRBV30 and TRBJ1-1; the D gene is possibly TRBD1 (5 bases). The CDR3 extends over 14 amino acids. In germline, CDR1 is GTSNPN, CDR2 SVGIG (reference sequence). The V and J ends lost 5 bases and 2 bases respectively, with 15 bases between them. The CDR3 region has the DNA TGTGCCTGGGATTTCCAGGGAACAAACACTGAAGCTTTCTTT. Amino acids: CAWDFQGTNTEAFF. Full variable domain (missing parts from reference TRBV30 and TRBJ1-1): SQTIHQWPATLVQPVGSPLSLECTVEGTSNPNLYWYRQAAGRGLQLLFYSVGIGQISSEVPQNLSASRPQDRQFILSSKKLLLSDSGFYLCAWDFQGTNTEAFFGQGTRLTVV.

The rearrangement links TRBV28 to TRBJ1-4; weak D call: TRBD1 (6 bases). The CDR3 length is 12 residues. The germline gives CDR1 MDHEN, CDR2 SYDVKM. V shed 2 bases and J shed 13 bases, with 11 bases lying between them. The CDR3 DNA reads as TGTGCCAGCAGTTTAGGGGGGGCACGACTGTTTTTT. Translated, it gives CASSLGGARLFF.

This clone was recorded once. J is TRBJ1-2 and V is TRBV28, with 9 bases matching TRBD1. The germline V gene encodes CDR1 MDHEN and CDR2 SYDVKM. Trimming removed 7 bases from V and 6 bases from J; junction bases left unmatched: 9. This CDR3 spans 14 amino acids. As DNA, the CDR3 is TGTGCCAGCACCGTGACAGGGGGGTGGGATGGCTACACCTTC. It yields the protein CASTVTGGWDGYTF.

J is TRBJ1-4 and V is TRBV30; TRBD1 matches 8 bases. V lost 4 bases and J lost 8; bases outside the gene matches: 9. Germline V gene lookup returns CDR1 GTSNPN and CDR2 SVGIG (reference sequence). This CDR3 is 14 amino acids long. CDR3 sequence (DNA): TGTGCCTGGACCCCCGACAGGGGCCGGGAAAAACTGTTTTTT. Its protein product is CAWTPDRGREKLFF.

The chain combines TRBV5-1 with TRBJ2-4; TRBD2 is a possible D gene (6 bases). Per germline, CDR1 SGHRS and CDR2 YFSETQ. V was trimmed by 3 bases and J by 8 bases, leaving 15 bases between them. The CDR3 runs to 14 residues. CDR3 sequence (DNA): TGCGCCAGCAGCTCTAACGGGAGAAGGGACATTCAGTACTTC. Its translation is CASSSNGRRDIQYF.

This chain links TRBV14 with TRBJ2-1, with TRBD2 as a possible D gene (5 bases). In germline, CDR1 is SGHDN, CDR2 FVKESK. This CDR3 is 13 amino acids long. Trimming left V 4 bases short and J 16 bases short, with 20 bases between. CDR3 region: CASSLSEWTPGFF. In DNA form, the CDR3 reads TGTGCCAGCAGCCTCTCGGAATGGACTCCGGGATTCTTC. Based on the CDR3 plus reference TRBV14 and TRBJ2-1, the full variable domain is EAGVTQFPSHSVIEKGQTVTLRCDPISGHDNLYWYRRVMGKEIKFLLHFVKESKQDESGMPNNRFLAERTGGTYSTLKVQPAELEDSGVYFCASSLSEWTPGFFGPGTRLTVL.

This clone appeared a few times. V gene TRBV2 combines with J gene TRBJ1-2; D uncertain. In germline, CDR1 is SNHLY, CDR2 FYNNEI. The CDR3 length is 14 residues. Between the trimmed V and J ends, which lost 3 bases and 0 bases, there was a span of 8 bases. Here the CDR3 DNA reads TGTGCCAGCAGTGAGCAGAGTCCTAACTATGGCTACACCTTC. Residues: CASSEQSPNYGYTF. The entire variable domain, with the rest obtained from reference TRBV2 and TRBJ1-2, is as follows: EPEVTQTPSHQVTQMGQEVILRCVPISNHLYFYWYRQILGQKVEFLVSFYNNEISEKSEIFDDQFSVERPDGSNFTLKIRSTKLEDSAMYFCASSEQSPNYGYTFGSGTRLTVV.

The table lists this clone with a count of one. CDR3 bases: TGTGCCAGTACTTCCCCCCTCCCGGCAGGATTCACAGATACGCAGTATTTT. It yields the protein CASTSPLPAGFTDTQYF. This chain links TRBV19 with TRBJ2-3; D is ambiguous. There are 17 residues in the CDR3. Trimming cost V 7 bases and J 2 bases, with 22 bases left between them. Germline CDR1 is LNHDA and CDR2 is SQIVND (reference sequence).

This chain links TRBV6-6 with TRBJ2-1; 8 bases line up with TRBD2. The CDR3 contains 14 residues. V shed 6 bases, J shed 6 bases, and the junction held 7 bases outside the gene matches. Germline assignment: CDR1 MNHNY and CDR2 SVGAGI (reference sequence). Written as DNA, the CDR3 is TGTGCCAGCAGCGAGCCGGGAGGGCCCAATGAGCAGTTCTTC. It encodes CASSEPGGPNEQFF.

This chain links TRBV6-5 with TRBJ1-4; the D gene is possibly TRBD1 (6 bases). CDR1 is MNHEY, CDR2 SVGAGI, per germline. The germline V and J ends were trimmed by 2 bases and 4 bases, with 11 bases remaining between them. This CDR3 comprises 15 residues. The CDR3 sequence is CASSYQTGYNEKLFF. CDR3 sequence (DNA): TGTGCCAGCAGTTACCAGACAGGATATAATGAAAAACTGTTTTTT.

The chain carries TRBV5-1 and TRBJ2-1; no firm D call. The ends were cut back, 1 base at V and 5 bases at J, with 7 bases in the middle. Germline CDR1 is SGHRS and CDR2 is YFSETQ. The CDR3 length is 13 residues. CDR3 amino acids: CASSLNVNNEQFF. CDR3 nucleotide sequence: TGCGCCAGCAGCTTGAACGTCAACAATGAGCAGTTCTTC.

Here the CDR3 reads CASSLTDYYGYTF. The CDR3 region has the DNA TGCGCCAGCAGCTTGACAGACTACTATGGCTACACCTTC. The rearrangement joins TRBV5-1 to TRBJ1-2; D not resolved. Germline V gene sequence: CDR1 SGHRS, CDR2 YFSETQ. The V end was cut by 1 base, the J end by 3 bases, with 7 bases between. CDR3 size: 13 residues.

The chain is built from TRBV28 and TRBJ1-4; D possibly corresponds to TRBD1 (6 bases). V gave up 7 bases and J gave up 8 bases, with 14 bases separating them. Germline V lookup: CDR1 MDHEN, CDR2 SYDVKM. The CDR3 is 13 amino acids. Here the CDR3 DNA reads TGTGCCAGCATAAAGGGGGTTGAAGAAAAACTGTTTTTT. Amino acids: CASIKGVEEKLFF. Based on the CDR3 plus reference TRBV28 and TRBJ1-4, the full variable domain is DVKVTQSSRYLVKRTGEKVFLECVQDMDHENMFWYRQDPGLGLRLIYFSYDVKMKEKGDIPEGYSVSREKKERFSLILESASTNQTSMYLCASIKGVEEKLFFGSGTQLSVL.

This chain uses TRBV5-5 with TRBJ2-7, with D perhaps TRBD2 (5 bases). V shed 0 bases and J shed 3 bases, with 13 bases lying between them. The CDR3 has 15 amino acids. CDR1 is SGHKS, CDR2 YYEKEE, per germline (reference sequence). This CDR3 reads CASSLGASPLYEQYF. Here the CDR3 DNA reads TGTGCCAGCAGCTTGGGGGCTAGCCCCCTCTACGAGCAGTACTTC.

The chain employs TRBV2 and TRBJ2-3; unclear D gene. This CDR3 region has 12 residues. Trimming cost V 4 bases and J 4 bases, with 6 bases left between them. Germline V gene lookup returns CDR1 SNHLY and CDR2 FYNNEI. CDR3 residues: CASSGLPDTQYF. As DNA, the CDR3 is TGTGCCAGCAGTGGGTTGCCAGATACGCAGTATTTT.